Each of the 15 T cell receptor beta chains below was sequenced from the same sample in a study of PD-1 blockade in classical Hodgkin lymphoma. Time point meaning: cycle 4 day 1 (C4D1), after 5 to 7 weeks of nivolumab. With no exception, relapse followed autologous stem cell transplantation in all patients, and brentuximab vedotin exposure varied. Libraries were prepared by immunoSEQ multiplex PCR; TCRdb keeps only in-frame clonotypes and omits some of them. The sample consists of fewer than 95,000 clones, 65% to 85% of them appearing once. Sequences were derived from peripheral blood mononuclear cells (PBMCs), sampled before the fourth cycle of nivolumab. All receptors derive from a human donor with classical Hodgkin lymphoma.

This chain connects TRBV7-9 to TRBJ2-7; D remains ambiguous. The V and J ends lost 5 bases and 0 bases respectively, with 11 bases between them. Per the germline V gene, CDR1 is SEHNR and CDR2 is FQNEAQ (reference sequence). This CDR3 comprises 14 residues. The DNA for the CDR3 is TGTGCCAGCAGCGGGCTCCAGAGCTCCTACGAGCAGTACTTC. Translation gives CASSGLQSSYEQYF.

The rearrangement uses TRBV6-1 and TRBJ1-3, with D maybe TRBD1 (6 bases). The CDR3 length is 15 residues. Germline values: CDR1 MNHNS, CDR2 SASEGT. V shed 4 bases and J shed 4 bases, with 14 bases lying between them. The CDR3 sequence is CASSVLGAAGNTIYF. The CDR3 DNA is TGTGCCAGCAGTGTTCTGGGGGCGGCCGGAAACACCATATATTTT.

This chain uses TRBV5-4 with TRBJ2-3; D might be TRBD1 (6 bases). The germline V and J ends were trimmed by 4 bases and 5 bases, with 14 bases remaining between them. Per germline, CDR1 SGHNT and CDR2 YYREEE (reference sequence). There are 14 residues in the CDR3. The CDR3 protein is CASSDTLQGDTQYF. The CDR3 DNA sequence: TGTGCCAGCAGCGACACCCTACAGGGAGATACGCAGTATTTT. Filled out from reference TRBV5-4 and TRBJ2-3, the complete variable domain reads ETGVTQSPTHLIKTRGQQVTLRCSSQSGHNTVSWYQQALGQGPQFIFQYYREEENGRGNFPPRFSGLQFPNYSSELNVNALELDDSALYLCASSDTLQGDTQYFGPGTRLTVL.

The V gene is TRBV6-1, the J gene TRBJ2-3; a possible D gene is TRBD1 (7 bases). Trimming shortened V by 10 bases and J by 5 bases, and 13 bases separated the two germline ends. Germline values: CDR1 MNHNS, CDR2 SASEGT. The CDR3 is 12 amino acids. For the CDR3, the DNA is TGTGCCATCAGGGGGGCGGGAGATACGCAGTATTTT. This encodes CAIRGAGDTQYF.

This sequence joins TRBV28 and TRBJ1-3, with 10 positions matching TRBD1. V was pared by 5 bases and J by 3 bases, with 7 bases of the junction left unmatched. CDR3 size: 16 residues. CDR1 is MDHEN and CDR2 is SYDVKM in the germline V gene. CDR3 sequence reads: CASSTRQGASGNTIYF. The CDR3 DNA is TGTGCCAGCAGTACACGACAGGGGGCAAGTGGAAACACCATATATTTT.

The V and J genes are TRBV25-1 and TRBJ1-4, with D maybe TRBD1 (5 bases). V shed 1 base and J shed 10 bases, with 10 bases lying between them. Germline loops: CDR1 MGHDK, CDR2 SYGVNS. CDR3 length equals 13 residues. The CDR3 spells CASSEFGGGKLFF. The CDR3 region has the DNA TGTGCCAGCAGTGAATTTGGGGGGGGAAAACTGTTTTTT.

V gene TRBV19 combines with J gene TRBJ1-3; D is uncertain. Germline V gene data show CDR1 as LNHDA and CDR2 as SQIVND (reference sequence). The V end was cut by 1 base, the J end by 0 bases, with 10 bases between. The CDR3 runs to 16 residues. The CDR3 reads CASSIVELSSGNTIYF. CDR3 DNA: TGTGCCAGTAGTATAGTCGAGCTGAGCTCTGGAAACACCATATATTTT. Together with reference TRBV19 and TRBJ1-3, the CDR3 gives the full variable domain: DGGITQSPKYLFRKEGQNVTLSCEQNLNHDAMYWYRQDPGQGLRLIYYSQIVNDFQKGDIAEGYSVSREKKESFPLTVTSAQKNPTAFYLCASSIVELSSGNTIYFGEGSWLTVV.

The CDR3 coding sequence is TGTGCCAGCAGGGACCTAAGGGGGGACGGAAACACCATATATTTT. It codes for CASRDLRGDGNTIYF. V is TRBV6-1 and J is TRBJ1-3, with D maybe TRBD1 (6 bases). Germline V gene sequence: CDR1 MNHNS, CDR2 SASEGT. This CDR3 is 15 amino acids long. With 6 bases removed from V and 4 bases from J, the gap between germline ends came to 16 bases.

This clone was seen just once. The junction differs from germline at one of its ends, possibly a read error. V usage is TRBV30 and J usage is TRBJ2-3; D not resolved. The CDR3 covers 8 residues. From germline, CDR1 is GTSNPN and CDR2 SVGIG (reference sequence). CDR3 region: CAWSESLF. The CDR3, as DNA: TGTGCCTGGAGTGAAAGCCTTTTT.

This clone was seen only a few times. V gene TRBV25-1 combines with J gene TRBJ2-7; 7 bases line up with TRBD1. Germline V gene data show CDR1 as MGHDK and CDR2 as SYGVNS. V dropped 7 bases and J dropped 4; count of bases not matched to a gene: 7. The CDR3 has 13 residues. The DNA for the CDR3 is TGTGCCAGCAATAGGGACAGTGGGTACGAGCAGTACTTC. Translated: CASNRDSGYEQYF.

This chain connects TRBV10-2 to TRBJ2-3; TRBD2 aligns across 7 bases. The CDR3 contains 15 residues. Trimming removed 3 bases from V and 5 bases from J; junction bases left unmatched: 8. Germline V gene sequence: CDR1 WSHSY, CDR2 SAAADI. The chain's CDR3 is CASSDRAGSGDTQYF. The CDR3, as DNA: TGCGCCAGCAGTGACCGAGCGGGGAGTGGAGATACGCAGTATTTT.

The V call is TRBV7-9, the J call TRBJ2-7; 10 nucleotides agree with TRBD2. CDR1 is SEHNR, CDR2 FQNEAQ, per germline (reference sequence). The CDR3 totals 13 residues. Germline trimming cut 4 bases from V and 5 bases from J; bases unmatched to any gene: 2. The CDR3 nucleotides read TGTGCCAGCAGCTCCACTAGCGGGAACGAGCAGTACTTC. Its protein product is CASSSTSGNEQYF. The full variable domain, in which reference TRBV7-9 and TRBJ2-7 provide the parts outside the CDR3, is DTGVSQNPRHKITKRGQNVTFRCDPISEHNRLYWYRQTLGQGPEFLTYFQNEAQLEKSRLLSDRFSAERPKGSFSTLEIQRTEQGDSAMYLCASSSTSGNEQYFGPGTRLTVT.

The V gene is TRBV9, the J gene TRBJ2-1, with TRBD2 identical over 10 bases. This CDR3 spans 15 amino acids. Germline trimming cut 4 bases from V and 4 bases from J; bases unmatched to any gene: 5. The germline CDR1 and CDR2 sequences are SGDLS and YYNGEE. CDR3 amino acids: CASSLGLAVYNEQFF. CDR3 coding DNA: TGTGCCAGCAGCCTCGGACTAGCGGTATACAATGAGCAGTTCTTC.

The V and J genes are TRBV2 and TRBJ2-5; 12 bases map to TRBD1. The germline V gene has CDR1 SNHLY and CDR2 FYNNEI. With 4 bases clipped from V and 6 bases from J, the junction kept 3 bases outside the gene matches. This CDR3 region has 14 residues. CDR3 sequence reads: CASSAGQGAKTQYF. Written as DNA, the CDR3 is TGTGCCAGCAGTGCGGGACAGGGGGCAAAGACCCAGTACTTC.

The chain couples TRBV7-9 to TRBJ2-7, with D unclear. The CDR3 extends over 11 amino acids. Germline CDR1 SEHNR, CDR2 FQNEAQ (reference sequence). The germline V and J ends were trimmed by 0 bases and 5 bases, with 2 bases remaining between them. CDR3 sequence (DNA): TGTGCCAGCAGCTTAGCCCACGAGCAGTACTTC. Amino acids: CASSLAHEQYF.